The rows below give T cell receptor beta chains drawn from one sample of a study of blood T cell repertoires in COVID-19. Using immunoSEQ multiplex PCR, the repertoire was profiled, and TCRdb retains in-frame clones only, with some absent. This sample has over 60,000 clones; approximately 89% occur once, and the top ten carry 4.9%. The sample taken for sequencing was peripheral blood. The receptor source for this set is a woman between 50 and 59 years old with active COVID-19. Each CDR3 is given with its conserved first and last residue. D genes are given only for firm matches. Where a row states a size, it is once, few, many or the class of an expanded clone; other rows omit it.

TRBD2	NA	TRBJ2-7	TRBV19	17	CASSIKGLAGGSYEQYF	TGTGCCAGTAGTATAAAAGGGTTAGCGGGAGGCTCCTACGAGCAGTACTTC
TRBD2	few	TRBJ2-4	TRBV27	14	CASTSWLAGYIQYF	TGTGCCAGCACCTCGTGGCTAGCGGGATACATTCAGTACTTC
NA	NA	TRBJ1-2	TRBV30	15	CAWSAQGRVFYGYTF	TGTGCCTGGAGTGCCCAGGGGAGAGTATTCTATGGCTACACCTTC
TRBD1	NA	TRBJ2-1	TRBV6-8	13	CASPQGAGNEQFF	TGTGCCAGCCCGCAGGGGGCCGGCAATGAGCAGTTCTTC
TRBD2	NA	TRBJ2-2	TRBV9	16	CASSVRTSGSTGELFF	TGTGCCAGCAGCGTAAGGACTAGCGGGAGTACCGGGGAGCTGTTTTTT
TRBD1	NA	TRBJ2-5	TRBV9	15	CASSPPGQGRGTQYF	TGTGCCAGCAGCCCACCGGGACAGGGGCGGGGGACCCAGTACTTC
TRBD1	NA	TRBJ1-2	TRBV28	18	CASSQYRDRARLIYGYTF	TGTGCCAGCAGCCAATACCGGGACAGGGCCCGTCTGATCTATGGCTACACCTTC
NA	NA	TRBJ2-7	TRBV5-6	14	CASSSDLREYEQYF	TGTGCCAGCAGCTCGGACTTGAGGGAATACGAGCAGTACTTC
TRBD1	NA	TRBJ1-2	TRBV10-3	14	CAISESGTGFGYTF	TGTGCCATCAGTGAAAGTGGGACAGGGTTTGGCTACACCTTC
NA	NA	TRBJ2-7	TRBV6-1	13	CASSGRGPYEQYF	TGTGCCAGCAGTGGGCGGGGGCCCTACGAGCAGTACTTC
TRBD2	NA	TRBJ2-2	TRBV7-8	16	CASSTTSGVNTGELFF	TGTGCCAGCAGCACAACTAGCGGAGTTAACACCGGGGAGCTGTTTTTT
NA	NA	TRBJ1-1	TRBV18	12	CASRDRSTEAFF	TGTGCCAGCCGTGACAGAAGTACTGAAGCTTTCTTT
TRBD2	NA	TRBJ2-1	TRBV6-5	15	CASRQTSGGYNEQFF	TGTGCCAGCAGGCAGACTAGCGGGGGATACAATGAGCAGTTCTTC
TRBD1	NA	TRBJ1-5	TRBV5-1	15	CASSLSGQGLQPQHF	TGCGCCAGCAGCTTGTCGGGACAGGGCCTACAGCCCCAGCATTTT
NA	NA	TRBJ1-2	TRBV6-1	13	CASSEAGMDGYTF	TGTGCCAGCAGTGAAGCGGGCATGGATGGCTACACCTTC
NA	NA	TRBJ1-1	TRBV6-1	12	CASSDYRGEAFF	TGTGCCAGCAGTGATTATAGGGGTGAAGCTTTCTTT
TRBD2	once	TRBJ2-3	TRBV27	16	CASSLLASGSTDTQYF	TGTGCCAGCAGTTTACTAGCTAGCGGTAGCACAGATACGCAGTATTTT
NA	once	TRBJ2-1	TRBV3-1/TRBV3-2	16	CASSQDGRGTYNEQFF	TGTGCCAGCAGCCAAGATGGCAGGGGAACCTACAATGAGCAGTTCTTC
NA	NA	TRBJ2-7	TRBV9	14	CASSVLARTIEQYF	TGTGCCAGCAGCGTACTAGCTCGTACGATCGAGCAGTACTTC
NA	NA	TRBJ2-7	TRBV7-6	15	CASSLGAGQSYEQYF	TGTGCCAGCAGCTTAGGGGCAGGGCAATCCTACGAGCAGTACTTC
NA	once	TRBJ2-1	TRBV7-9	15	CASSPLAFSYNEQFF	TGTGCCAGCAGCCCCCTAGCGTTCTCCTACAATGAGCAGTTCTTC
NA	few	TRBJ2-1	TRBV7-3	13	CASSNQGSKEQFF	TGTGCCAGCAGCAATCAGGGGTCCAAAGAGCAGTTCTTC
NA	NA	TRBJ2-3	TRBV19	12	CASSGGADTQYF	TGTGCCAGTAGCGGAGGGGCAGATACGCAGTATTTT
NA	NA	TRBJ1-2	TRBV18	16	CASSPSGFGGNAGYTF	TGTGCCAGCTCACCATCCGGGTTCGGTGGAAACGCTGGCTACACCTTC
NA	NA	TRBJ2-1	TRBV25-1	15	CASSESRGWYNEQFF	TGTGCCAGCAGTGAGAGTCGCGGTTGGTACAATGAGCAGTTCTTC
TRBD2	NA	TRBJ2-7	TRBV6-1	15	CASSEAGLADYEQYF	TGTGCCAGCAGTGAAGCGGGGCTAGCGGACTACGAGCAGTACTTC
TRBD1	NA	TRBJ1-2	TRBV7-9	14	CASSLARQGIGYTF	TGTGCCAGCAGCTTAGCGCGACAGGGGATCGGCTACACCTTC
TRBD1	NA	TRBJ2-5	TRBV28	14	CASSAPGGLETQYF	TGTGCCAGCAGCGCGCCAGGGGGCTTAGAGACCCAGTACTTC
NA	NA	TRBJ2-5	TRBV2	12	CASSEVRETQYF	TGTGCCAGCAGTGAAGTCCGGGAGACCCAGTACTTC